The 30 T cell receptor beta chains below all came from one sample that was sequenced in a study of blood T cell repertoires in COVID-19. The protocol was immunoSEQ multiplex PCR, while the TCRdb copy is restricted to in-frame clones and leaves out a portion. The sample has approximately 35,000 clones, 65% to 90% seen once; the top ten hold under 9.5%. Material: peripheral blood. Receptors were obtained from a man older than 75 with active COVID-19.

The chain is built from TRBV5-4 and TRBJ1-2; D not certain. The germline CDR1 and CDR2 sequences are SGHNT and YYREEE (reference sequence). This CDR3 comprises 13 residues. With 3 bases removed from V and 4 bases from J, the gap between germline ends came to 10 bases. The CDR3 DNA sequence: TGTGCCAGCAGCTCCCCTGGAGGCTATGGCTACACCTTC. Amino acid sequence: CASSSPGGYGYTF.

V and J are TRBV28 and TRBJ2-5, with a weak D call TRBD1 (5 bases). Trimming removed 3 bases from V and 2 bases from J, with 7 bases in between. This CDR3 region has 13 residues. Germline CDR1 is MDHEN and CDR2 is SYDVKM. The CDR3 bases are TGTGCCAGCAGTTTTGGGGCACAAGAGACCCAGTACTTC. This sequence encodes CASSFGAQETQYF.

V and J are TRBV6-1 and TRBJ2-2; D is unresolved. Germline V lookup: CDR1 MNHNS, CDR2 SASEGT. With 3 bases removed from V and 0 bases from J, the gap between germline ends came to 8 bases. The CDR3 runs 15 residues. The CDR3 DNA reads TGTGCCAGCAGTGAGTTTCGGGCGAACACCGGGGAGCTGTTTTTT. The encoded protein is CASSEFRANTGELFF.

The CDR3 is CASSTGLAGPQSTDTQYF. For the CDR3, the DNA is TGTGCCAGCAGCACGGGACTAGCGGGGCCCCAAAGCACAGATACGCAGTATTTT. V and J are TRBV5-5 and TRBJ2-3; the match to TRBD2 covers 13 bases. The CDR3 is made up of 18 amino acids. V lost 4 bases, J lost 0 bases, and 8 bases stayed unmatched. Germline V CDR1 and CDR2: SGHKS, YYEKEE (reference sequence).

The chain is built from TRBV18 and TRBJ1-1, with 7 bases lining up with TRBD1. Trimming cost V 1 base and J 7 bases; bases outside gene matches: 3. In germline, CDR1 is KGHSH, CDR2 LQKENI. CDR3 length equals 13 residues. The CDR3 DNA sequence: TGTGCCAGCTCACCACAGAACAGGGGTGAAGCTTTCTTT. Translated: CASSPQNRGEAFF.

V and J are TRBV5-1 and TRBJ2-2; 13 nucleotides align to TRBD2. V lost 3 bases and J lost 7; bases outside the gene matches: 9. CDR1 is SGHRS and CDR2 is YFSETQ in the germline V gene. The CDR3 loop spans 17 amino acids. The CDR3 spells CASSWVQGLAGSGELFF. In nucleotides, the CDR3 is TGCGCCAGCAGCTGGGTCCAGGGACTAGCGGGGAGCGGGGAGCTGTTTTTT.

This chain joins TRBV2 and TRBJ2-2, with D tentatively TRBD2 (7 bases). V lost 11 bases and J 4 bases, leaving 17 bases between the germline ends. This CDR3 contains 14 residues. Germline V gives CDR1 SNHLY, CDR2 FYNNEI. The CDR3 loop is CAAARGAGTGELFF. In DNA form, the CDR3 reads TGTGCCGCGGCCCGGGGGGCGGGCACCGGGGAGCTGTTTTTT.

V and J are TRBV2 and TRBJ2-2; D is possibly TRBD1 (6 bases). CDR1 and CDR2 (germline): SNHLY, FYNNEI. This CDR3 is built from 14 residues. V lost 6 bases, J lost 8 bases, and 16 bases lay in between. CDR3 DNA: TGTGCCAGCAGGTGGACAGTAACACCGGGGGAGCTGTTTTTT. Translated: CASRWTVTPGELFF.

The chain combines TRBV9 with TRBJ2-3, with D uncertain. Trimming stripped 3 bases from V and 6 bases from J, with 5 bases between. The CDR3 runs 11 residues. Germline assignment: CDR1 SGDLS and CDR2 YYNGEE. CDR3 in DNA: TGTGCCAGCAGCGCCAGGGATACGCAGTATTTT. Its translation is CASSARDTQYF.

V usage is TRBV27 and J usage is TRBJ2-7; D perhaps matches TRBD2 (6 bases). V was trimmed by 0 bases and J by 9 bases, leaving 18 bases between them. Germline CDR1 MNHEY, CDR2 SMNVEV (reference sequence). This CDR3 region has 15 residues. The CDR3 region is CASSLSPGGGNGQYF. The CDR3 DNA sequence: TGTGCCAGCAGTTTATCCCCCGGGGGTGGGAACGGGCAGTACTTC.

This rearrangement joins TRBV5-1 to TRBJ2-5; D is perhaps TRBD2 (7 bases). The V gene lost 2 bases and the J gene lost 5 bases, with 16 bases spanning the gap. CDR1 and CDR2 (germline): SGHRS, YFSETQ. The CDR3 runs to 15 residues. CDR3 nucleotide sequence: TGCGCCAGCAGCTTCGGGGGGCTGTTATCGGAGACCCAGTACTTC. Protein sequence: CASSFGGLLSETQYF.

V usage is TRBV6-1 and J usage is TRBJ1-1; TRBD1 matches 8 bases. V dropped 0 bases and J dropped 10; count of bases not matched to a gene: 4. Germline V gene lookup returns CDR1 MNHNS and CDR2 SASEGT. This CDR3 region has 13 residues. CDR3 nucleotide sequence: TGTGCCAGCAGTGAAGCGGATGGACAGGGAGCTTTCTTT. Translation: CASSEADGQGAFF.

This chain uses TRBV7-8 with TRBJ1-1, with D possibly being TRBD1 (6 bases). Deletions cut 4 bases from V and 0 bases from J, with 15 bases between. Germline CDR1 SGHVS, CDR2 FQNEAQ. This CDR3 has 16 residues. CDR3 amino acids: CASSSNYREMNTEAFF. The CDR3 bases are TGTGCCAGCAGCTCAAACTACAGGGAGATGAACACTGAAGCTTTCTTT. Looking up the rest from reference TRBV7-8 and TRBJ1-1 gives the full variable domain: GAGVSQSPRYKVAKRGQDVALRCDPISGHVSLFWYQQALGQGPEFLTYFQNEAQLDKSGLPSDRFFAERPEGSVSTLKIQRTQQEDSAVYLCASSSNYREMNTEAFFGQGTRLTVV.

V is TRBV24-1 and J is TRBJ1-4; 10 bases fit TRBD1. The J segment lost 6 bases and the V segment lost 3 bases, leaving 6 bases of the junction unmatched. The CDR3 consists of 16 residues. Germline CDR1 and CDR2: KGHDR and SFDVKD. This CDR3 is CATSDPGQGGDEKLFF. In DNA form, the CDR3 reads TGTGCCACCAGTGATCCCGGACAGGGGGGAGATGAAAAACTGTTTTTT.

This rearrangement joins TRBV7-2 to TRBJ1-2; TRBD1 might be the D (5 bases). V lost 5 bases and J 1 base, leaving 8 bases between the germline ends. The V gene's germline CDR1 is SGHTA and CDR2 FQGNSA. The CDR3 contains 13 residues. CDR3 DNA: TGTGCCAGCAGCAGGACAAGTAACTATGGCTACACCTTC. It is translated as CASSRTSNYGYTF.

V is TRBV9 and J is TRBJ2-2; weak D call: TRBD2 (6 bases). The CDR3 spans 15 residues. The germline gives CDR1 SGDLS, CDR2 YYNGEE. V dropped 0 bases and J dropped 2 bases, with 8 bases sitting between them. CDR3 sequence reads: CASSVGTSNTGELFF. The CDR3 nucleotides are TGTGCCAGCAGCGTAGGAACTAGCAACACCGGGGAGCTGTTTTTT.

The CDR3 sequence is CASSLSSAGELFF. The CDR3 nucleotides read TGTGCCAGCAGTTTATCGAGTGCCGGGGAGCTGTTTTTT. The genes are TRBV27 and TRBJ2-2; no clear D. This CDR3 spans 13 amino acids. V lost 0 bases to trimming and J lost 6 bases, with 5 bases between them. Germline CDR1 is MNHEY and CDR2 is SMNVEV (reference sequence).

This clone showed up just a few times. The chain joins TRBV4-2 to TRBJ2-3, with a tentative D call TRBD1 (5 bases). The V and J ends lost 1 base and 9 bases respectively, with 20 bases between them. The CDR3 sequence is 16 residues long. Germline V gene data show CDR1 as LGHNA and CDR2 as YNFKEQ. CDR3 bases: TGTGCCAGCAGCCAAGGGGCAACAACAGGATCCAACACGCAGTATTTT. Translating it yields CASSQGATTGSNTQYF.

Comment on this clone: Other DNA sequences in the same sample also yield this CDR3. Here the CDR3 reads CASSLEGSTDTQYF. CDR3 sequence (DNA): TGTGCCAGCAGCTTAGAAGGGAGTACAGATACGCAGTATTTT. This chain joins TRBV7-9 and TRBJ2-3, with D tentatively TRBD2 (5 bases). There are 14 residues in the CDR3. Trimming took 1 base from V and 3 from J, leaving 8 bases between them. From germline, CDR1 is SEHNR and CDR2 FQNEAQ (reference sequence).

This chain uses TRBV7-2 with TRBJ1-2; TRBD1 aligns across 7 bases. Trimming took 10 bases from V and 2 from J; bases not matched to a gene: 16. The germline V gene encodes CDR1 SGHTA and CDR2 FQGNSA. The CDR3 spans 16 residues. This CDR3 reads CATALEGAGFNYGYTF. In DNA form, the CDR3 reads TGTGCCACCGCCTTGGAGGGGGCGGGTTTCAACTATGGCTACACCTTC.

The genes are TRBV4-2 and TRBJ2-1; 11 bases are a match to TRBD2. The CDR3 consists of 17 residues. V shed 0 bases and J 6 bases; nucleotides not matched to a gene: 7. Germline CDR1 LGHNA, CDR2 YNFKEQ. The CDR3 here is CASSQDPLAGGFNEQFF. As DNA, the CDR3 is TGTGCCAGCAGCCAAGATCCCCTAGCGGGGGGCTTCAATGAGCAGTTCTTC.

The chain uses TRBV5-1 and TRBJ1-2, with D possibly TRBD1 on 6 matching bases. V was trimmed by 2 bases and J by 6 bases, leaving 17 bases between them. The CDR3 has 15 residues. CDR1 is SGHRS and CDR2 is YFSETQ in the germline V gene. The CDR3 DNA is TGCGCCAGCAGCTTAAGCTGGGGGCAGGGCCATGGCTACACCTTC. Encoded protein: CASSLSWGQGHGYTF.

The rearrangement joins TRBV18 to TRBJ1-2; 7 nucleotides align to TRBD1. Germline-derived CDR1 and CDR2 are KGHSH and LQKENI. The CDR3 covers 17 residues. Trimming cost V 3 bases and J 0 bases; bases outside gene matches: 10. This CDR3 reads CASSPYTGAASNYGYTF. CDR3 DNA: TGTGCCAGCTCACCCTATACAGGGGCCGCCTCTAACTATGGCTACACCTTC.

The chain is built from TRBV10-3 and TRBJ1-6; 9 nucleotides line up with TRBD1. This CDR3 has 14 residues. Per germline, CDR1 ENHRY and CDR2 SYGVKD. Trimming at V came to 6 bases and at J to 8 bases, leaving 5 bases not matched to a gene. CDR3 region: CAIRRQGVDSPLHF. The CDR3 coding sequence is TGTGCCATCAGACGACAGGGGGTGGATTCACCCCTCCACTTT.

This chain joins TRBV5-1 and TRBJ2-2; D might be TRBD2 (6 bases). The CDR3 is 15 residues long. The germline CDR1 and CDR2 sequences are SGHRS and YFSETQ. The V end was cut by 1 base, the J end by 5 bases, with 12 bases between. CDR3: CASSLLGGGTGELFF. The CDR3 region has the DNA TGCGCCAGCAGCTTGTTGGGGGGTGGAACCGGGGAGCTGTTTTTT.

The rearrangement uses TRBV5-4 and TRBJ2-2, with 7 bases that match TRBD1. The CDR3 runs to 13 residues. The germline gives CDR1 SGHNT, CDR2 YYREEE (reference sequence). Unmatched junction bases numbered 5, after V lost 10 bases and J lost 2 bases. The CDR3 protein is CAGQEFNTGELFF. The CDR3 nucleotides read TGTGCCGGACAGGAGTTTAACACCGGGGAGCTGTTTTTT.

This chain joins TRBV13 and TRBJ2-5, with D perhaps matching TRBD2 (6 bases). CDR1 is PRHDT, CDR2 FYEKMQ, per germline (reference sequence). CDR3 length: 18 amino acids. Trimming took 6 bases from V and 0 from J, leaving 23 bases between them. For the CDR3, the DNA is TGTGCCAGCAGTTGGGCCCTAGGTCGGAGGGAAGACCAAGAGACCCAGTACTTC. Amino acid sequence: CASSWALGRREDQETQYF.

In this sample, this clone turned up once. The CDR3 is CASSPRTGESEQYF. DNA of the CDR3: TGTGCCAGCAGCCCTAGGACAGGGGAGAGTGAGCAGTACTTC. The rearrangement joins TRBV5-5 to TRBJ2-7; TRBD1 aligns across 9 bases. V dropped 4 bases and J dropped 7; count of bases not matched to a gene: 9. The germline V gene has CDR1 SGHKS and CDR2 YYEKEE (reference sequence). The CDR3 runs 14 residues.

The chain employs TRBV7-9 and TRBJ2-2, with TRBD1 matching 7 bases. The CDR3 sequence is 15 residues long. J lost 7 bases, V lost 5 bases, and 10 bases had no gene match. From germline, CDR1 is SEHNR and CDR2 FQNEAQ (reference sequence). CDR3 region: CASSPRQGTIGELFF. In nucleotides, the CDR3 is TGTGCCAGCAGCCCTAGACAGGGAACCATCGGGGAGCTGTTTTTT.

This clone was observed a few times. CDR3 region: CASSQSGSNSPLHF. As DNA, the CDR3 is TGTGCCAGCAGCCAGAGCGGGAGTAATTCACCCCTCCACTTT. This chain uses TRBV3-1 (or the pseudogene TRBV3-2) with TRBJ1-6, with D unclear. This CDR3 contains 14 residues. From germline, CDR1 is LGHDT and CDR2 YNNKEL (reference sequence). V gave up 3 bases and J gave up 6 bases, with 9 bases separating them.